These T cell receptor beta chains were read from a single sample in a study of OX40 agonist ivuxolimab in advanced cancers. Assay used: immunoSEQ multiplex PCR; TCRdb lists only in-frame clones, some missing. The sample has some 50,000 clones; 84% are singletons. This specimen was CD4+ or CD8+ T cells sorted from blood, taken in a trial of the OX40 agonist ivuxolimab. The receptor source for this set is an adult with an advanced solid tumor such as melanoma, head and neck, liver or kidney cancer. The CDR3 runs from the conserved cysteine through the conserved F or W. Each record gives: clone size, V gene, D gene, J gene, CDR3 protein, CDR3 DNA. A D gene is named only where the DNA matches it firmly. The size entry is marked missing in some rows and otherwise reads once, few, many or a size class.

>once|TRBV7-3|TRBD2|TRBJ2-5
CASSLWTSGEETQYF
TGTGCCAGCAGCTTATGGACTAGCGGGGAAGAGACCCAGTACTTC
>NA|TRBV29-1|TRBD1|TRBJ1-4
CSVAGGNEKLFF
TGCAGCGTGGCAGGGGGTAATGAAAAACTGTTTTTT
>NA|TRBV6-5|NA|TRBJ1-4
CASSYSKGANEKLFF
TGTGCCAGCAGTTACTCGAAGGGAGCTAATGAAAAACTGTTTTTT
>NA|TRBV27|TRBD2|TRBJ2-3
CATQRISGGVSDTQYF
TGTGCCACCCAGCGGATTAGCGGGGGGGTCTCAGATACGCAGTATTTT
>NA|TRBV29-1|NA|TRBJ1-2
CSVVNRTSYGYTF
TGCAGCGTTGTTAACAGGACCTCCTATGGCTACACCTTC
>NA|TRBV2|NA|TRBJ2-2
CASTPARTGELFF
TGTGCCAGCACGCCGGCGCGTACCGGGGAGCTGTTTTTT
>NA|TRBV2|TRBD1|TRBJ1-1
CASRERSTGRTEAFF
TGTGCCAGCAGGGAAAGATCGACAGGGAGGACTGAAGCTTTCTTT
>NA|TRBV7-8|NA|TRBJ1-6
CASSLQGTLNSPLHF
TGTGCCAGCAGCTTACAGGGAACCCTTAATTCACCCCTCCACTTT
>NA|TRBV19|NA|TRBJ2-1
CASSSRDARLEQFF
TGTGCCAGTAGTTCCCGGGACGCCCGGCTTGAGCAGTTCTTC
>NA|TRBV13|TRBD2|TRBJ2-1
CASSLQSGGMMDEQFF
TGTGCCAGCAGCTTACAGAGCGGGGGTATGATGGATGAGCAGTTCTTC
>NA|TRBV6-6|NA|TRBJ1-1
CASSSGVNTEAFF
TGTGCCAGCAGTTCGGGGGTGAACACTGAAGCTTTCTTT
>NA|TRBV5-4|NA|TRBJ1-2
CASNLDGGGSSYGYTF
TGTGCCAGCAATTTGGACGGAGGGGGATCGAGCTATGGCTACACCTTC
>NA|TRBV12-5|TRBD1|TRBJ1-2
CASERDRVGGYTF
TGTGCTAGTGAGAGGGACAGGGTGGGTGGCTACACCTTC
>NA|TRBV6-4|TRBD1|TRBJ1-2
CASRFADRGSGYTF
TGTGCCAGCCGTTTTGCGGACAGGGGGTCTGGCTACACCTTC
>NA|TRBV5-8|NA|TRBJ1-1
CASSLVGVGTEAFF
TGTGCCAGCAGCTTAGTGGGTGTGGGCACTGAAGCTTTCTTT
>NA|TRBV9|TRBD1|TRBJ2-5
CASSGGTGREETQYF
TGTGCCAGCAGCGGAGGGACAGGGAGGGAAGAGACCCAGTACTTC
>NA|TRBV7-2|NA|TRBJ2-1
CASSPWALKAYNEQFF
TGTGCCAGCAGCCCTTGGGCTTTAAAGGCCTACAATGAGCAGTTCTTC
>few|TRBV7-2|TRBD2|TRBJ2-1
CASSPLPGLAGVNEQFF
TGTGCCAGCAGCCCCTTACCGGGACTAGCGGGAGTAAATGAGCAGTTCTTC
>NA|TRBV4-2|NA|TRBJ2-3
CASSQAGGASPTDTQYF
TGTGCCAGCAGCCAAGCGGGTGGGGCTAGCCCCACAGATACGCAGTATTTT
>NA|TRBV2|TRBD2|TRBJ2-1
CASSAERGPPVF
TGTGCCAGCAGTGCCGAGCGGGGGCCGCCGGTCTTC
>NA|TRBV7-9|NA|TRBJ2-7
CASSRDRLEQYF
TGTGCCAGCAGCCGAGATAGGCTCGAGCAGTACTTC
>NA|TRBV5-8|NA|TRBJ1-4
CASSLSGSGEKLFF
TGTGCCAGCAGCTTGTCAGGGTCGGGGGAAAAACTGTTTTTT